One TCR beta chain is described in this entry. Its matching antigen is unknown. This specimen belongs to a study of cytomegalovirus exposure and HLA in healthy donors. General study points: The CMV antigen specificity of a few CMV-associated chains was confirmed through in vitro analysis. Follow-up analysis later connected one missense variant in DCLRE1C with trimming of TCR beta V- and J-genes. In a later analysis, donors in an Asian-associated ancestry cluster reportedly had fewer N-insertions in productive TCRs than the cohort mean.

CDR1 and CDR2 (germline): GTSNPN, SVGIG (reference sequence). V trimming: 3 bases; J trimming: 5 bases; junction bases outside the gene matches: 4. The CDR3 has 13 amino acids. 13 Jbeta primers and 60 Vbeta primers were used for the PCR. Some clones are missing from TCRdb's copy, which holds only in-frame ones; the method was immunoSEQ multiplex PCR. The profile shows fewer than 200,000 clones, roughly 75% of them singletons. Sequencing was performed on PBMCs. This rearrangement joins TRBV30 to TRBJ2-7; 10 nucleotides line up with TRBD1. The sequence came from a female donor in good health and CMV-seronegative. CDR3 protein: CAWRGDRGHEQYF. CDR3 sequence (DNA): TGTGCCTGGAGGGGGGACAGGGGTCACGAGCAGTACTTC.